The 3 T cell receptor beta chains reported below all come from one sample, sequenced in a study of shared clonotypes between healthy human individuals. Method: immunoSEQ multiplex PCR; TCRdb's copy keeps in-frame clones and lacks some. The table shows hundreds of thousands of clones, with 95% occurring only once. Naive CD8 populations comprised CD45RO-negative cells positively selected for CCR7, excluding terminally differentiated effector memory CD45RA+ cells. Source material: naive CD8+ T cells sorted from blood. The receptors derive from a woman younger than 45 in good health.

The J gene is TRBJ2-1, the V gene TRBV5-4; D remains ambiguous. The germline V and J ends were trimmed by 4 bases and 5 bases, with 10 bases remaining between them. CDR1 and CDR2 from the germline V gene are SGHNT and YYREEE (reference sequence). The CDR3 consists of 13 residues. The CDR3 DNA sequence: TGTGCCAGCAGCAAACCCAACAACAATGAGCAGTTCTTC. It yields the protein CASSKPNNNEQFF.

The chain joins TRBV5-4 to TRBJ2-4; D is perhaps TRBD2 (5 bases). The CDR3 is made up of 14 amino acids. In germline, CDR1 is SGHNT, CDR2 YYREEE (reference sequence). Trimming took off 0 bases at V and 8 bases at J, with 12 bases between the two ends. CDR3 sequence reads: CASSLGEEGDIQYF. The DNA for the CDR3 is TGTGCCAGCAGCTTGGGGGAAGAGGGAGACATTCAGTACTTC.

This clone was observed a handful of times. The rearrangement uses TRBV7-9 and TRBJ1-2; unclear D gene. V lost 9 bases to trimming and J lost 3 bases, with 8 bases between them. Germline CDR1 is SEHNR and CDR2 is FQNEAQ (reference sequence). CDR3 length equals 11 residues. This CDR3 is CASRSYYGYTF. Written as DNA, the CDR3 is TGTGCCAGTAGGAGTTACTATGGCTACACCTTC. The full variable domain, in which reference TRBV7-9 and TRBJ1-2 provide the parts outside the CDR3, is DTGVSQNPRHKITKRGQNVTFRCDPISEHNRLYWYRQTLGQGPEFLTYFQNEAQLEKSRLLSDRFSAERPKGSFSTLEIQRTEQGDSAMYLCASRSYYGYTFGSGTRLTVV.